This T cell receptor beta chain was captured in a study of cytomegalovirus exposure and HLA in healthy donors. PCR involved 60 Vbeta and 13 Jbeta primers. TCRdb's table, derived via immunoSEQ multiplex PCR, lists solely in-frame clones and lacks some. This sample's table has under 150,000 clones. This CDR3 has 14 amino acids. V shed 3 bases, J shed 12 bases, and the junction held 9 bases outside the gene matches. Per germline, CDR1 SGHTA and CDR2 FQGNSA. The sequenced material came from PBMCs. The chain combines TRBV7-2 with TRBJ2-5; 11 nucleotides align to TRBD2. This sequence was found in a middle-aged woman in good health and CMV-seronegative. The CDR3 sequence is CASSFPSGGPPKYF. In nucleotides, the CDR3 is TGTGCCAGCAGCTTTCCTAGCGGGGGGCCGCCTAAGTACTTC.